The entry below describes one T cell receptor beta chain. Its antigen is unknown. The sample comes from a study of T cells expressing NK-cell markers. Background on the study: Underlying the TCR beta repertoires were sorted CD3+CD56+NKG2C+, CD3+CD56+NKG2C- and CD3+CD56-NKG2C+ T cells.

Reanalyzing the 5' RACE reads, TCRdb keeps one entry per CDR3 protein, without DNA. This sample's table has some 440,000 distinct CDR3 sequences. There are 15 residues in the CDR3. Overall study findings and caveats: The CD3+CD56-NKG2C+ fraction of a handful of donors was likewise dominated by these clonotypes. Dominant NKG2C+ clonotype frequencies of roughly 1.0-7.0% of CD8+ T cells were measured in over 5 donors.

The chain is built from TRBV12-3 or TRBV12-4 and TRBJ1-2; TCRdb picks TRBD1, but there is no DNA to check that call. The sequence came from a woman aged 45-65 years in good health. The material sequenced was blood T cells: a sorted CD56 or NKG2C T cell subset, CD4+ or CD8+ T cells, or bulk PBMC T cells (not recorded which). CDR3 amino acids: CASRSDREFYYGYTF.